This T cell receptor beta chain originates from a study of blood T cell repertoires in COVID-19. Study-wide background: Italy, Spain and the United States were the sources of the convalescent and acute COVID-19 samples. PBMCs, B-cell-depleted T cells, or T cells were the source of the cDNA or gDNA that made up the material.

Original analysis: Reference gene primer amplification yielded estimated nucleated cell counts. Generated by immunoSEQ multiplex PCR, the TCRdb table keeps only in-frame clones and is missing some. V and J calls and clone size are those listed in that table; D and trimming were worked out from the DNA. This sample has 120,000 or so clones; around 80% occur once, and the top ten carry roughly 5.5%. This clone is a singleton in its sample. CDR1 and CDR2 from the germline V gene are LGHNA and YNFKEQ. The CDR3 extends over 15 amino acids. Trimming took 0 bases from V and 7 from J, leaving 10 bases between them.

The sample was peripheral blood. This sequence originates from a man older than 75 with active or convalescent COVID-19. This rearrangement joins TRBV4-2 to TRBJ1-6, with no clear D. This CDR3 is CASSQDWGGNSPLHF. The CDR3 DNA reads TGTGCCAGCAGCCAAGATTGGGGAGGGAATTCACCCCTCCACTTT.